This T cell receptor beta chain was sequenced in a study of blood T cell repertoires in COVID-19. Study background: Researchers got acute and convalescent COVID-19 samples from the United States, Italy and Spain. PBMCs, B-cell-depleted T cells, or T cells provided the cDNA or gDNA that made up the material.

Source study methods: Reference gene primer amplification gave nucleated cell count estimates. Some clones are missing from TCRdb's copy, which holds only in-frame ones; the method was immunoSEQ multiplex PCR. From that table come the V and J calls and clone size; the DNA was used to work out D and trimming. In the table there are approximately 75,000 clones, almost 85% of which are singletons. Germline V gene data show CDR1 as LGHNA and CDR2 as YSLEER. V gave up 4 bases and J gave up 4 bases; unmatched junction bases: 8. This CDR3 has 15 residues. The chain couples TRBV4-3 to TRBJ1-2; 8 bases match TRBD1. Sequencing was carried out using peripheral blood. The clonotype was recovered from a human donor in a cohort sampled during active COVID-19. CDR3 residues: CASSPDQGASYGYTF. Written as DNA, the CDR3 is TGCGCCAGCAGCCCAGACCAGGGGGCCAGCTATGGCTACACCTTC.